The T cell receptor beta chain described here comes from a study of T-cell memory formation after mild COVID-19. 5'RACE with constant-segment primers yielded barcoded, UMI-tagged TCR alpha and TCR beta cDNA libraries. MiXCR, applied by TCRdb to the 5' RACE reads, yields one record per CDR3 protein. This sample has 550,000 to 600,000 distinct CDR3 sequences, with about 20% found just once. The CDR3 runs 13 residues. Per germline, CDR1 DFQATT and CDR2 SNEGSKA (reference sequence). V dropped 5 bases and J dropped 6 bases, with 16 bases sitting between them. This TCR came from an adult woman who had mild COVID-19 (a few samples of this study predate the infection). Cell type and time point are not known. The specimen sequenced was PBMCs or a T cell subset sorted from them (not recorded which). J is TRBJ1-1 and V is TRBV20-1, with D possibly being TRBD1 (5 bases). The CDR3 DNA reads TGCAGTGCTTCCCGGGGCAGGGCGGCTGAAGCTTTCTTT. Its protein product is CSASRGRAAEAFF.